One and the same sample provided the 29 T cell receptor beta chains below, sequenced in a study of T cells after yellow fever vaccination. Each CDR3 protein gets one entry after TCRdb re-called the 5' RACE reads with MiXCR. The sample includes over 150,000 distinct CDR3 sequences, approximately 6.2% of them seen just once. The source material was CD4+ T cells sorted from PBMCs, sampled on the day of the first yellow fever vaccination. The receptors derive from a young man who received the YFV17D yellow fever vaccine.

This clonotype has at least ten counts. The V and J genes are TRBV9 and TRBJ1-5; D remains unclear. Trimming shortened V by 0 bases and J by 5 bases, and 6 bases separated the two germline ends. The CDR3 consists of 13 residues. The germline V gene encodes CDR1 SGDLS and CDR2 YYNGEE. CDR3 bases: TGTGCCAGCAGCGTAGGGGTGGATCAGCCCCAGCATTTT. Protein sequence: CASSVGVDQPQHF. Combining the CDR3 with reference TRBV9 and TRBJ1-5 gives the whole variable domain DSGVTQTPKHLITATGQRVTLRCSPRSGDLSVYWYQQSLDQGLQFLIQYYNGEERAKGNILERFSAQQFPDLHSELNLSSLELGDSALYFCASSVGVDQPQHFGDGTRLSIL.

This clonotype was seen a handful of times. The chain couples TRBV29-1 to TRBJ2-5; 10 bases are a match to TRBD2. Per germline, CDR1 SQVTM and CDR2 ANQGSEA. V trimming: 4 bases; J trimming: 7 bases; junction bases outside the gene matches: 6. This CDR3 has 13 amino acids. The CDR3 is CSVGPSGGATQYF. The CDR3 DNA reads TGCAGCGTTGGACCTAGCGGGGGCGCGACCCAGTACTTC.

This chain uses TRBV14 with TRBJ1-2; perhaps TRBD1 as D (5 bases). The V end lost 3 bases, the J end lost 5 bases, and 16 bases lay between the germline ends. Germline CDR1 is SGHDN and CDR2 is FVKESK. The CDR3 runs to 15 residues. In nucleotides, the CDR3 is TGTGCCAGCAGCCATGCCGGGACGGGACCTTATGGCTACACCTTC. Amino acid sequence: CASSHAGTGPYGYTF.

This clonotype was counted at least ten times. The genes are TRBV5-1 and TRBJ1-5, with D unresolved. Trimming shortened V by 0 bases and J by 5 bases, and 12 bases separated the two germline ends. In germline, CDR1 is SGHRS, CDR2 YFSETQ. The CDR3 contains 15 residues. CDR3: CASSLEAGPDQPQHF. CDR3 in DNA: TGCGCCAGCAGCTTGGAGGCAGGCCCCGATCAGCCCCAGCATTTT. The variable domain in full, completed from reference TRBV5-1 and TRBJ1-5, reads KAGVTQTPRYLIKTRGQQVTLSCSPISGHRSVSWYQQTPGQGLQFLFEYFSETQRNKGNFPGRFSGRQFSNSRSEMNVSTLELGDSALYLCASSLEAGPDQPQHFGDGTRLSIL.

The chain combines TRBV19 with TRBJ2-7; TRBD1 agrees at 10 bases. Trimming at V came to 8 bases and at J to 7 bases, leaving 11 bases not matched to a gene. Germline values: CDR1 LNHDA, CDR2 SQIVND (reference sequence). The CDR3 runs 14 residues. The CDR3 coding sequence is TGTGCCAGTGGCCAGGGACAGGGGTTGTATGAGCAGTACTTC. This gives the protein CASGQGQGLYEQYF.

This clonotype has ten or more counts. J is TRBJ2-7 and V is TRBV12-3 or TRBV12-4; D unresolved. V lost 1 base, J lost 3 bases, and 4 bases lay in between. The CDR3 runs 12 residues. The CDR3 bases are TGTGCCAGCAGTTTAGGACTCTACGAGCAGTACGTC. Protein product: CASSLGLYEQYV.

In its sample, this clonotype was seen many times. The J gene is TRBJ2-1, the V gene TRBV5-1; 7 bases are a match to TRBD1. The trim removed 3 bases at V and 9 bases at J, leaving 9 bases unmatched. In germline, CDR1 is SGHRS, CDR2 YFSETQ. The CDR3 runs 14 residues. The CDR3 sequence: CASSSLTGKVEQFF. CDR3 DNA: TGCGCCAGCAGCTCGCTGACAGGGAAGGTTGAGCAGTTCTTC.

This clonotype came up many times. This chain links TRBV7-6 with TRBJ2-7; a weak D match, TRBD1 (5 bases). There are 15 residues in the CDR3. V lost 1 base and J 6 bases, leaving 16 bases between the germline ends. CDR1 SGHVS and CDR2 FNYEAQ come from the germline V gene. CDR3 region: CASSLDTKGYSEQYF. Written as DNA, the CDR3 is TGTGCCAGCAGCTTAGATACCAAGGGGTACTCCGAGCAGTACTTC. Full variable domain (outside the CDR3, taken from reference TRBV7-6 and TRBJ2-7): GAGVSQSPRYKVTKRGQDVALRCDPISGHVSLYWYRQALGQGPEFLTYFNYEAQQDKSGLPNDRFSAERPEGSISTLTIQRTEQRDSAMYRCASSLDTKGYSEQYFGPGTRLTVT.

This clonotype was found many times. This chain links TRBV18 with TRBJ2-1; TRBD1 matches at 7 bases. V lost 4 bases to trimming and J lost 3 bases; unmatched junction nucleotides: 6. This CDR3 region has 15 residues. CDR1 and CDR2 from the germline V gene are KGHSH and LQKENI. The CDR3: CASSLGQVRYNEQFF. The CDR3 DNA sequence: TGTGCCAGCTCACTCGGACAGGTTCGCTACAATGAGCAGTTCTTC.

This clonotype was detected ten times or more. The CDR3 DNA follows: TGCAGCGTTGAAGAGTTGGCAGGGGGTTACCGAGAGACCCAGTACTTC. It translates to CSVEELAGGYRETQYF. The chain couples TRBV29-1 to TRBJ2-5; 7 nucleotides agree with TRBD1. The CDR3 totals 16 residues. Germline V gives CDR1 SQVTM, CDR2 ANQGSEA. Losses at the gene ends were 0 bases for V and 4 bases for J; bases not matched to a gene: 11.

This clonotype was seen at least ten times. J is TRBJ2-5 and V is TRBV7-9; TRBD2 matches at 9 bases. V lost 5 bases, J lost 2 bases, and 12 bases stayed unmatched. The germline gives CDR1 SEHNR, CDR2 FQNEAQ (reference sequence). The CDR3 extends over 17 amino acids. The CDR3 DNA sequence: TGTGCCAGCAGCGTCAATAGCGGGGGATCGTTACAAGAGACCCAGTACTTC. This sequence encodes CASSVNSGGSLQETQYF.

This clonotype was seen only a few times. CDR3 loop: CASSPDRGRAFF. CDR3 DNA sequence: TGTGCCAGCAGCCCTGACAGGGGAAGAGCTTTCTTT. The chain recombines TRBV7-6 with TRBJ1-1; 8 bases align to TRBD1. Trimming cost V 5 bases and J 10 bases; bases outside gene matches: 6. The CDR3 is 12 residues long. Germline lookup yields CDR1 SGHVS and CDR2 FNYEAQ.

This CDR3 is CASSGGTPRDVGYEQYF. CDR3 bases: TGCGCCAGCAGCGGGGGGACGCCCCGGGACGTAGGGTACGAGCAGTACTTC. This sequence joins TRBV5-1 and TRBJ2-7; D might be TRBD2 (6 bases). With 4 bases removed from V and 4 bases from J, the gap between germline ends came to 24 bases. Germline V gene data show CDR1 as SGHRS and CDR2 as YFSETQ. This CDR3 is 17 amino acids long.

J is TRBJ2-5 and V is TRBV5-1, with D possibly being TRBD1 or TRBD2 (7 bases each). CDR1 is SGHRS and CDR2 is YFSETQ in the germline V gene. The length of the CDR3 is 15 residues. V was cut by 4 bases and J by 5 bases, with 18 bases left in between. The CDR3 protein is CASSIGGDSFETQYF. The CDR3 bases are TGCGCCAGCAGCATTGGGGGGGACAGTTTCGAGACCCAGTACTTC.

CDR3 in amino acids: CASSRDRGRYEQYV. The CDR3 region has the DNA TGTGCCAGCAGCCGGGACAGGGGGCGCTACGAGCAGTACGTC. This sequence joins TRBV28 and TRBJ2-7; 12 bases are shared with TRBD1. Germline CDR1 MDHEN, CDR2 SYDVKM. CDR3 size: 14 residues. J was trimmed by 3 bases and V by 6 bases; bases with no gene match: 3.

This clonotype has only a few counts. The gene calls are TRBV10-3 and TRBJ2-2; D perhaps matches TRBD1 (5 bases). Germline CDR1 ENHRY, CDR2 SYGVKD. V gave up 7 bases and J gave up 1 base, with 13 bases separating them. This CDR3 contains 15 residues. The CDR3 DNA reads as TGTGCCATCAACAGATTCGACAGGAACACCGGGGAGCTGTTTTTT. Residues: CAINRFDRNTGELFF.

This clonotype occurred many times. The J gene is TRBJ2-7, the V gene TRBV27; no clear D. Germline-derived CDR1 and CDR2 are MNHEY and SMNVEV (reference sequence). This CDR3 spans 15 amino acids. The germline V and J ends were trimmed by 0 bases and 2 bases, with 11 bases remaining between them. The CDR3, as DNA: TGTGCCAGCAGTTTATCGATACTCCCCCCCTACGAGCAGTACGTC. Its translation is CASSLSILPPYEQYV.

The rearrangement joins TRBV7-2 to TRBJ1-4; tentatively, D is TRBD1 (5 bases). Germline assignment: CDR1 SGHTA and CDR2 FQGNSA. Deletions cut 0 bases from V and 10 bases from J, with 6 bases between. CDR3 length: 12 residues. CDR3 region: CASSLARGKLFF. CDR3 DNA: TGTGCCAGCAGCTTAGCTAGGGGAAAACTGTTTTTT.

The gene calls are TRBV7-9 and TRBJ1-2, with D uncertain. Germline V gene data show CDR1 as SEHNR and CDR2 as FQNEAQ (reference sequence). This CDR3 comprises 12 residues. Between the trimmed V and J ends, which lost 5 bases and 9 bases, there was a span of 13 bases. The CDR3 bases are TGTGCCAGCAGCGATCGCTTTATGAGCTACACCTTC. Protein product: CASSDRFMSYTF. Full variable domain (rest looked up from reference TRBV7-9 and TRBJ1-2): DTGVSQNPRHKITKRGQNVTFRCDPISEHNRLYWYRQTLGQGPEFLTYFQNEAQLEKSRLLSDRFSAERPKGSFSTLEIQRTEQGDSAMYLCASSDRFMSYTFGSGTRLTVV.

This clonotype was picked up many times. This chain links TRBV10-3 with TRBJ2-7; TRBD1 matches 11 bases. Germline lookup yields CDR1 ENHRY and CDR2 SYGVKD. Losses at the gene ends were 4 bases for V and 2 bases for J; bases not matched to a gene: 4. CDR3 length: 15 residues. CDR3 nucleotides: TGTGCCATCAGTGCCGGGACAGGGGGAACCTACGAGCAGTACGTC. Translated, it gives CAISAGTGGTYEQYV.

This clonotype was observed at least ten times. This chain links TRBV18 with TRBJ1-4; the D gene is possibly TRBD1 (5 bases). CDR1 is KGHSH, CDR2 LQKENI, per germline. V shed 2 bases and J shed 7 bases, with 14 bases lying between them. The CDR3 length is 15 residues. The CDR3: CASSPEGRRSEKLFF. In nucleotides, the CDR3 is TGTGCCAGCTCACCAGAGGGGAGAAGGAGTGAAAAACTGTTTTTT.

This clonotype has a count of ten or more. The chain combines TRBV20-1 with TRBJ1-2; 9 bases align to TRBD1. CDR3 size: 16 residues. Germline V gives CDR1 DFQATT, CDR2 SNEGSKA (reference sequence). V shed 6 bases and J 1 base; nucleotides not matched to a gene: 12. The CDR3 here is CSANSPGTGLNYGYTF. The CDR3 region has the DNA TGCAGTGCCAATTCACCGGGGACAGGGCTTAACTATGGCTACACCTTC.

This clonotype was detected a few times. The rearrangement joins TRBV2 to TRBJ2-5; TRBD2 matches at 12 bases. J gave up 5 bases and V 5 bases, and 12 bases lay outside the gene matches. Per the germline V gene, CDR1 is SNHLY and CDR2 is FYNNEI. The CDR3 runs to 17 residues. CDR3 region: CASSRTSGTLREETQYF. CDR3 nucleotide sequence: TGTGCCAGCAGTCGGACTAGCGGGACCCTCAGGGAGGAGACCCAGTACTTC.

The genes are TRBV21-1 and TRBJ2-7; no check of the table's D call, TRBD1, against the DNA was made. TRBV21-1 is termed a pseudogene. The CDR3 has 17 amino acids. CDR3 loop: CASSNLGDREGSYEQYV. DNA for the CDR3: TGTGCCAGCAGCAATCTTGGGGACAGGGAGGGGTCCTACGAGCAGTACGTC.

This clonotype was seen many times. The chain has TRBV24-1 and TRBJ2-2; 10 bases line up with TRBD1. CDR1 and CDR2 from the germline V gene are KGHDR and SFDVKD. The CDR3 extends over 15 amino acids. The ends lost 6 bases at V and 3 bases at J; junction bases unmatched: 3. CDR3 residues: CATSPGTGDTGELFF. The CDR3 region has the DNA TGTGCCACCAGTCCCGGGACAGGGGACACCGGGGAGCTGTTTTTT.

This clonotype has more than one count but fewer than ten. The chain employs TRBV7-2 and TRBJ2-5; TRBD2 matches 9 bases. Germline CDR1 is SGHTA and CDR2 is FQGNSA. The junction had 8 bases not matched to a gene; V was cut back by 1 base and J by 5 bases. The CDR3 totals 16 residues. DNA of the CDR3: TGTGCCAGCAGCTTAGTTGTCAGCGGGGGGCGGGAGACCCAGTACTTC. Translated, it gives CASSLVVSGGRETQYF.

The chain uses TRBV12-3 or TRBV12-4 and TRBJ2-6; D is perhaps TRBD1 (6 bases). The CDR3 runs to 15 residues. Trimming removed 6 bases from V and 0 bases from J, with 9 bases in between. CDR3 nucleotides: TGTGCCAGCAGGGACAGTCCCTCTGGGGCCAACGTCCTGACTTTC. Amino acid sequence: CASRDSPSGANVLTF.

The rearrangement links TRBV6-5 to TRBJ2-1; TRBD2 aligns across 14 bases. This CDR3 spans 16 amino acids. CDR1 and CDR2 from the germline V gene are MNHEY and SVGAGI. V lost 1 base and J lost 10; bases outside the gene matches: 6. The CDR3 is CASSYLRLAGGKEQFF. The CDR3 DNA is TGTGCCAGCAGTTACTTACGACTAGCGGGGGGGAAAGAGCAGTTCTTC.

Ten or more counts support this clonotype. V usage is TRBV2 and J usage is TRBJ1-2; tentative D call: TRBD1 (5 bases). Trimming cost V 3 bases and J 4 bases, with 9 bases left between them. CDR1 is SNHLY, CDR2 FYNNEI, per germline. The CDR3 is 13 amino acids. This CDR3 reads CASSERTSYGYTF. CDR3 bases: TGTGCCAGCAGTGAGAGGACAAGCTATGGCTACACCTTC.